The present entry profiles one T cell receptor beta chain with its context. Its antigen is currently unknown. TCR beta sequencing covered blood CD8+ and CD4+ T cells. The data are from a study of CD8 T cells in Susac syndrome. Study results and limitations: Susac-specific public clones were found in both the total CD8+ and the CD8+ TEMRA repertoires, with over 15 in the former and about 5 in the latter.

V lost 3 bases and J lost 0, with 7 bases in between. CDR1 DFQATT and CDR2 SNEGSKA come from the germline V gene (reference sequence). The CDR3 extends over 13 amino acids. A quantity of about 0.5 to 1 ug RNA underwent reverse transcription using random hexamers. The authors amplified TCR beta CDR3 across 54 Vbeta and 13 Jbeta using immunoSEQ multiplex PCR. MiXCR, run by TCRdb on the immunoSEQ multiplex PCR reads, gives a single entry per CDR3 protein. The table lists fewer than 150,000 distinct CDR3 sequences, over 90% of them singletons. This rearrangement joins TRBV20-1 to TRBJ2-3, with unresolved D. This receptor was identified in a human donor with Susac syndrome. Sequenced: CD8+ T cells from PBMCs. The CDR3 DNA reads as TGCAGTGCTAGTCTGGGGAGCACAGATACGCAGTATTTT. It yields the protein CSASLGSTDTQYF.